This is a list of T cell receptor beta chains from one sample in a study of blood T cell repertoires in COVID-19. Sequencing used immunoSEQ multiplex PCR; TCRdb keeps in-frame clones, though not all of them. Of about 250,000 clones listed, roughly 86% are singletons. The sample comprised peripheral blood. The receptors here all came from a woman aged 55-69 years who had recovered from COVID-19. Each CDR3 is given with its conserved first and last residue. The order of the fields is clone size, J gene, V gene, D gene, CDR3 protein, CDR3 DNA. A D gene is named only where the DNA matches it firmly. Expanded clones are given a class, and other clones once, few, many or no size at all.

NA | TRBJ2-2 | TRBV2 | TRBD1 | CASSNRGPGELFF | TGTGCCAGCAGTAACAGGGGGCCCGGGGAGCTGTTTTTT
NA | TRBJ2-3 | TRBV7-3 | TRBD2 | CASSPTSGGGYTQYF | TGTGCCAGCAGCCCGACTAGCGGGGGAGGATATACGCAGTATTTT
NA | TRBJ1-6 | TRBV12-3/TRBV12-4 | NA | CASSFFGSPLHF | TGTGCCAGCAGTTTCTTCGGTTCACCCCTCCACTTT
NA | TRBJ2-1 | TRBV20-1 | NA | CSASLTSFYNEQFF | TGCAGTGCTAGTTTAACTTCTTTCTACAATGAGCAGTTCTTC
NA | TRBJ1-1 | TRBV10-3 | NA | CAIRTSGAAEAFF | TGTGCCATCAGAACCTCAGGAGCGGCTGAAGCTTTCTTT
NA | TRBJ1-2 | TRBV18 | TRBD1 | CASSSGGLDYGYTF | TGTGCCAGCTCGTCAGGGGGCCTAGACTATGGCTACACCTTC
NA | TRBJ2-7 | TRBV10-3 | TRBD2 | CAISESGGDEQYF | TGTGCCATCAGTGAGTCGGGAGGGGACGAGCAGTACTTC
NA | TRBJ1-6 | TRBV7-9 | TRBD1 | CASSPTTTGPGSPLHF | TGTGCCAGCAGCCCCACGACGACAGGGCCGGGATCACCCCTCCACTTT
NA | TRBJ2-2 | TRBV19 | NA | CASSPGHRTTGELFF | TGTGCCAGTAGCCCGGGACACCGGACCACCGGGGAGCTGTTTTTT
NA | TRBJ2-3 | TRBV27 | TRBD2 | CASSLWTSGSDTQYF | TGTGCCAGCAGTTTATGGACTAGCGGCTCAGATACGCAGTATTTT
NA | TRBJ1-6 | TRBV19 | NA | CASPIQGSYNSPLHF | TGTGCCAGCCCGATTCAGGGGTCCTATAATTCACCCCTCCACTTT
NA | TRBJ2-1 | TRBV11-1 | TRBD1 | CASTRTGGYEQFF | TGTGCCAGCACCCGGACAGGGGGCTATGAGCAGTTCTTC
NA | TRBJ1-2 | TRBV3-1/TRBV3-2 | NA | CASSQDSLSSDGYTF | TGTGCCAGCAGCCAAGATTCCCTATCAAGCGATGGCTACACCTTC
NA | TRBJ1-4 | TRBV25-1 | TRBD1 | CASRRQGANEKLFF | TGTGCCAGCCGGCGACAGGGCGCTAATGAAAAACTGTTTTTT
NA | TRBJ1-1 | TRBV9 | TRBD1 | CASSPDRGRLGTEAFF | TGTGCCAGCAGCCCCGACAGGGGGCGTCTCGGGACTGAAGCTTTCTTT
NA | TRBJ1-1 | TRBV5-1 | TRBD1 | CASRGVTGRSTEAFF | TGCGCCAGCAGAGGAGTGACAGGGCGTTCTACTGAAGCTTTCTTT
NA | TRBJ2-2 | TRBV28 | NA | CASRDRPNTGELFF | TGTGCCAGCCGCGACAGGCCGAACACCGGGGAGCTGTTTTTT
NA | TRBJ1-2 | TRBV7-9 | TRBD1 | CASSLGQGSDYGYTF | TGTGCCAGCAGCTTGGGACAGGGGTCCGACTATGGCTACACCTTC
NA | TRBJ2-3 | TRBV5-1 | TRBD2 | CASSFKAGGRVTTDTQYF | TGCGCCAGCAGCTTTAAAGCGGGGGGACGCGTTACCACAGATACGCAGTATTTT
NA | TRBJ2-5 | TRBV29-1 | NA | CSDTGLETQYF | TGCAGCGACACAGGGTTGGAGACCCAGTACTTC
NA | TRBJ1-1 | TRBV19 | TRBD1 | CASSTTGGRGTEAFF | TGTGCCAGTAGTACGACAGGGGGAAGAGGCACTGAAGCTTTCTTT
few | TRBJ1-6 | TRBV5-1 | TRBD1 | CASSTGGQGSSPLHF | TGCGCCAGCAGCACCGGGGGACAGGGGTCTTCACCCCTCCACTTT
NA | TRBJ1-5 | TRBV18 | NA | CASSPRGHELSNQPQHF | TGTGCCAGCTCACCACGGGGACACGAACTTAGCAATCAGCCCCAGCATTTT
NA | TRBJ1-2 | TRBV2 | TRBD1 | CASSRQGESEDGYTF | TGTGCCAGCAGTCGACAGGGTGAAAGTGAGGATGGCTACACCTTC
NA | TRBJ2-7 | TRBV4-1 | NA | CASSQPSGWRGSYEQYF | TGCGCCAGCAGCCAGCCCTCAGGATGGCGGGGCTCCTACGAGCAGTACTTC
few | TRBJ1-6 | TRBV3-1/TRBV3-2 | TRBD1 | CASSQGQGFSPLHF | TGTGCCAGCAGCCAGGGACAGGGGTTCTCACCCCTCCACTTT
NA | TRBJ1-2 | TRBV9 | NA | CASSASGLYGYTF | TGTGCCAGCAGCGCTAGCGGCCTATATGGCTACACCTTC
NA | TRBJ1-4 | TRBV28 | TRBD1 | CASSTPLGTGTEKLFF | TGTGCCAGCAGTACACCCCTTGGGACAGGGACTGAAAAACTGTTTTTT
NA | TRBJ2-2 | TRBV19 | NA | CASSSGQVRYYTGELFF | TGTGCCAGTAGTTCAGGTCAGGTGAGATACTACACCGGGGAGCTGTTTTTT
NA | TRBJ1-1 | TRBV27 | NA | CASSSHPGGRTEAFF | TGTGCCAGCAGTTCCCACCCCGGGGGTAGGACTGAAGCTTTCTTT
NA | TRBJ2-1 | TRBV7-8 | NA | CASSPGGWGSYNEQFF | TGTGCCAGCAGCCCTGGCGGGTGGGGCTCCTACAATGAGCAGTTCTTC
NA | TRBJ2-2 | TRBV9 | TRBD2 | CASSLLGGSTGELFF | TGTGCCAGCAGCCTCCTGGGGGGGAGCACCGGGGAGCTGTTTTTT
NA | TRBJ1-5 | TRBV14 | TRBD1 | CASSQDSSGGWYQPQHF | TGTGCCAGCAGCCAAGATAGTTCAGGGGGCTGGTATCAGCCCCAGCATTTT
few | TRBJ1-4 | TRBV4-1 | NA | CASSQEWGGTDEKLFF | TGCGCCAGCAGCCAAGAGTGGGGGGGTACCGATGAAAAACTGTTTTTT
NA | TRBJ1-2 | TRBV11-2 | TRBD1 | CASNPRTGGNYGYTF | TGTGCCAGCAATCCACGGACAGGGGGCAACTATGGCTACACCTTC
NA | TRBJ2-7 | TRBV5-4 | NA | CASSSWQGHEQYF | TGTGCCAGCAGTTCCTGGCAGGGCCACGAGCAGTACTTC
NA | TRBJ2-7 | TRBV2 | NA | CASITRTVYEQYF | TGTGCCAGCATTACCCGGACAGTCTACGAGCAGTACTTC
NA | TRBJ1-2 | TRBV10-3 | NA | CAISELDDSGYTF | TGTGCCATCAGTGAGTTAGACGACAGCGGCTACACCTTC
NA | TRBJ1-1 | TRBV7-6 | TRBD1 | CASRLQGYTEAFF | TGTGCCAGCAGGTTACAGGGGTACACTGAAGCTTTCTTT
NA | TRBJ2-7 | TRBV18 | NA | CASSPGHEQYF | TGTGCCAGCTCACCGGGCCACGAGCAGTACTTC
NA | TRBJ1-2 | TRBV6-2/TRBV6-3 | NA | CASSYRGQGGGYTF | TGTGCCAGCAGTTACCGAGGCCAGGGCGGAGGCTACACCTTC
NA | TRBJ1-1 | TRBV7-2 | TRBD1 | CASSSRTGVGEAFF | TGTGCCAGCAGCTCCCGGACAGGGGTGGGTGAAGCTTTCTTT
NA | TRBJ2-3 | TRBV11-2 | TRBD2 | CASSSRRLAGTDTQYF | TGTGCCAGCAGCTCCCGAAGACTAGCAGGCACAGATACGCAGTATTTT
once | TRBJ1-1 | TRBV28 | NA | CAILRGEAEAFF | TGTGCCATCCTCAGGGGAGAGGCTGAAGCTTTCTTT
NA | TRBJ1-1 | TRBV11-1 | NA | CASSFNRHIEAFF | TGTGCCAGCAGCTTCAACCGACATATTGAAGCTTTCTTT
once | TRBJ2-1 | TRBV4-2 | TRBD1 | CASSITRQGLTYNEQFF | TGTGCCAGCAGCATAACACGACAGGGGCTGACCTACAATGAGCAGTTCTTC
NA | TRBJ2-4 | TRBV7-8 | TRBD2 | CASSPGLRDIQYF | TGTGCCAGCAGCCCGGGACTACGGGACATTCAGTACTTC
NA | TRBJ2-1 | TRBV7-2 | TRBD2 | CASKLGGTNSYNEQFF | TGTGCCAGCAAGCTTGGCGGGACTAACTCCTACAATGAGCAGTTCTTC
NA | TRBJ2-3 | TRBV7-2 | TRBD1 | CASRTGTGADTQYF | TGTGCCAGCAGAACCGGGACAGGTGCAGATACGCAGTATTTT
few | TRBJ1-2 | TRBV6-5 | NA | CASSSFGVTGYTF | TGTGCCAGCAGTTCCTTCGGGGTAACTGGCTACACCTTC
NA | TRBJ1-1 | TRBV3-1/TRBV3-2 | NA | CASQDSTEAFF | TGTGCCAGTCAAGACAGTACTGAAGCTTTCTTT
NA | TRBJ1-2 | TRBV10-3 | TRBD1 | CAISRGQGEVVDGYTF | TGTGCCATCAGTCGGGGACAGGGGGAGGTAGTGGATGGCTACACCTTC
NA | TRBJ2-7 | TRBV7-8 | NA | CASSLAGRDYEQYF | TGTGCCAGCAGCTTAGCGGGGCGCGACTACGAGCAGTACTTC
NA | TRBJ1-1 | TRBV9 | NA | CASSEGVLWGTEAFF | TGTGCCAGCAGCGAGGGGGTCCTATGGGGCACTGAAGCTTTCTTT
NA | TRBJ2-5 | TRBV11-2 | NA | CASSLDSQGQETQYF | TGTGCCAGCAGCTTAGATTCGCAGGGGCAAGAGACCCAGTACTTC
once | TRBJ1-5 | TRBV27 | TRBD1 | CASSSHPRQGNQPQHF | TGTGCCAGCAGTTCCCACCCCCGACAGGGGAATCAGCCCCAGCATTTT
NA | TRBJ2-7 | TRBV7-5 | NA | CARSAGTGGYEQYF | TGTGCCAGAAGCGCCGGGACAGGGGGCTACGAGCAGTACTTC
NA | TRBJ1-6 | TRBV18 | NA | CASSPGGMDSPLHF | TGTGCCAGCTCACCAGGGGGGATGGATTCACCCCTCCACTTT
NA | TRBJ1-4 | TRBV4-1 | TRBD1 | CASSQGSGRGNEKLFF | TGCGCCAGCAGCCAGGGGAGTGGCAGGGGGAATGAAAAACTGTTTTTT